The source of this TCR beta chain is a study of sequential checkpoint blockade in melanoma (dated by TCRdb to between 2018 and 2021). Regarding the research as a whole: Using 1:1 randomization, the trial assigned patients either to first-line nivolumab followed by ipilimumab (arm A) or to ipilimumab followed by nivolumab (arm B). Both trial sequences were followed by maintenance nivolumab.

What the treatment or condition label conveys for this sample: randomized to nivolumab then ipilimumab (arm A) or the reverse (arm B). None of the patients in the trial had previously been given DNA-damaging chemotherapy. Live CD3+CD8+ cells negative for CD19 and CD56 were sorted from thawed PBMCs on a FACS Aria II flow cytometer. CheckMate 064, a randomized, open-label phase II trial of sequential checkpoint blockade, was the source of the samples, all of which came from patients with melanoma. Peripheral blood mononuclear cells were collected by leukapheresis, purified using Ficoll-Paque, and frozen in human serum containing 10% DMSO. Immediately after sorting, the purity of the sorted blood CD3+CD8+ cells was confirmed to be >95%, and DNA was then extracted. For CDR1 and CDR2, the germline V gene lists SGHDT and YYEEEE. Including cysteine and phenylalanine, the CDR3 has 14 amino acids. This entry keeps only the CDR3 DNA: 42 bases, framed from base 1. V has 6 bases trimmed and J has 4 bases trimmed; junction bases matching no gene number 7.

Only a few counts were recorded for this clone. There is no known antigen for this receptor. Qualities for individual bases were not recorded, and no much larger clone is one base off. Beyond this particular receptor, the publication reports: The model for predicting response that combines TCR metrics with mutation burden needs to be validated in larger, independent patient cohorts.

The immunoSEQ Assay was used to immunosequence TCRbeta CDR3 regions from genomic DNA. Prior to high-throughput sequencing, genomic DNA was amplified by bias-controlled multiplex PCR. The authors processed their data as follows. To quantify the absolute abundance of each unique TCRbeta CDR3 region, the sequences were collapsed and filtered. Clonality, defined as 1 minus Pielou's evenness, was calculated using productive rearrangements only. A previously published method was used to identify clones whose frequencies were significantly greater in on-treatment samples than in baseline samples. The immuneACCESS repertoire file appears here via TCRdb, limited to in-frame rearrangements. These files lack a portion of the clones; in checked studies, under half of the deficit traces to unresolved V genes, and the cause of the others is not known. The V and J calls and clone size are taken from that table; D and trimming were inferred from the DNA. Across this sample there are 17,000 or so clones, with 65% to 75% seen only once. Of the sample, about an eighth is held by the ten largest clones.

The sequencing here drew on CD8+ T cells sorted from blood (inferred from file names), taken from a patient given nivolumab and ipilimumab in sequence. The sequence is built from TRBV5-6 and TRBJ1-1, with 9 bases aligning to TRBD1. The TCR was taken from a human donor with melanoma. The nucleotide sequence reads TGTGCCAGCACCCCGACAGGGGGAAGCACTGAAGCTTTCTTT. Translated, it gives CASTPTGGSTEAFF. This CDR3, with the reference TRBV5-6 and TRBJ1-1 proteins standing in past its ends, gives the full variable domain DAGVTQSPTHLIKTRGQQVTLRCSPKSGHDTVSWYQQALGQGPQFIFQYYEEEERQRGNFPDRFSGHQFPNYSSELNVNALLLGDSALYLCASTPTGGSTEAFFGQGTRLTVV.